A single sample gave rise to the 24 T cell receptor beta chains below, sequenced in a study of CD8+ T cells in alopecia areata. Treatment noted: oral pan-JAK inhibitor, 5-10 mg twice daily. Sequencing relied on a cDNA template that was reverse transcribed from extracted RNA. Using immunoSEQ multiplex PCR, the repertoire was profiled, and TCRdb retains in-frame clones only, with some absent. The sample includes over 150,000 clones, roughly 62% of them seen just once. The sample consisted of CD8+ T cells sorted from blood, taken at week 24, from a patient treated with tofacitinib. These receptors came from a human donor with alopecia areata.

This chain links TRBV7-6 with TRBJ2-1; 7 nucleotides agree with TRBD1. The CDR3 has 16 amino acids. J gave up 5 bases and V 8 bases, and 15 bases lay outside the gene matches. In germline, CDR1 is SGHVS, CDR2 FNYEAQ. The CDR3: CASADRERVTDNEQFF. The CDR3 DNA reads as TGTGCCAGCGCAGACAGGGAACGGGTCACGGACAATGAGCAGTTCTTC.

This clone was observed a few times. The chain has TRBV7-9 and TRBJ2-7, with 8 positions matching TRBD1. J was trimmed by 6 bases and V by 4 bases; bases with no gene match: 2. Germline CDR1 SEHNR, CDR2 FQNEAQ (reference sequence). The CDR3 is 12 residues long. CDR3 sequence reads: CASSSGTGEQYF. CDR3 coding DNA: TGTGCCAGCAGCTCCGGGACAGGCGAGCAGTACTTC.

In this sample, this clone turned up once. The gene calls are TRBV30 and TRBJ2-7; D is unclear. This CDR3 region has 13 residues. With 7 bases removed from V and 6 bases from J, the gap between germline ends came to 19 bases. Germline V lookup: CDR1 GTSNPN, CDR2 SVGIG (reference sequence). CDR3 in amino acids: CASIPDLDGEQYF. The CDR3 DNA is TGTGCCTCCATTCCGGACCTGGATGGCGAGCAGTACTTC.

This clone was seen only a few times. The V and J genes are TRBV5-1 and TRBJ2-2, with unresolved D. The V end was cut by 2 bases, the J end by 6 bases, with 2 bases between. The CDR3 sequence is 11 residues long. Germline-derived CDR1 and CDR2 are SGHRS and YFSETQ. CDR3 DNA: TGCGCCAGCAGCTTTTCCGGGGAGCTGTTTTTT. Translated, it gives CASSFSGELFF.

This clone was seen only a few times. CDR3 nucleotides: TGCAGCGTTGAAAGGGGGGATGGCTACACCTTC. This codes for CSVERGDGYTF. The J gene is TRBJ1-2, the V gene TRBV29-1; possibly TRBD1 for D (6 bases). The CDR3 extends over 11 amino acids. The germline CDR1 and CDR2 sequences are SQVTM and ANQGSEA. V was clipped by 2 bases and J by 6 bases, with 7 bases between them. Looking up the rest from reference TRBV29-1 and TRBJ1-2 gives the full variable domain: SAVISQKPSRDICQRGTSLTIQCQVDSQVTMMFWYRQQPGQSLTLIATANQGSEATYESGFVIDKFPISRPNLTFSTLTVSNMSPEDSSIYLCSVERGDGYTFGSGTRLTVV.

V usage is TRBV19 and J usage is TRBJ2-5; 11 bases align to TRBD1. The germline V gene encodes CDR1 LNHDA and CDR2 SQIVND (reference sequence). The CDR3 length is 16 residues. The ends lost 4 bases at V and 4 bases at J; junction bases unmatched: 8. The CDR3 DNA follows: TGTGCCAGTAGTACCGAGGACAGGGGGCGCCTAGAGACCCAGTACTTC. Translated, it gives CASSTEDRGRLETQYF.

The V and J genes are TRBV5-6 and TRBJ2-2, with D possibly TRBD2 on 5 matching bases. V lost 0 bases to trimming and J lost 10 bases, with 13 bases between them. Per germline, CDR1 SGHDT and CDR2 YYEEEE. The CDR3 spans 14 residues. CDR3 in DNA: TGTGCCAGCAGCTTGGGGACTGCCTCCGTGGAGCTGTTTTTT. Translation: CASSLGTASVELFF.

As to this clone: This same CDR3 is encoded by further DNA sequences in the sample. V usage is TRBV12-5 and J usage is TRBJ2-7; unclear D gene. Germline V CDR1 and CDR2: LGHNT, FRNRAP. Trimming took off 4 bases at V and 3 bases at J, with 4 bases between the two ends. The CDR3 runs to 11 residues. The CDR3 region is CASGWGYEQYF. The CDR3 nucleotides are TGTGCTAGTGGTTGGGGCTACGAGCAGTACTTC.

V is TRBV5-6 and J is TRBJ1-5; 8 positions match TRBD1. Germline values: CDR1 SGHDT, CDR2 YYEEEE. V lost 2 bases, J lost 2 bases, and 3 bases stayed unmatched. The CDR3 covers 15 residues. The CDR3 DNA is TGTGCCAGCAGCTTCATGACAGGGGGCAATCAGCCCCAGCATTTT. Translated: CASSFMTGGNQPQHF.

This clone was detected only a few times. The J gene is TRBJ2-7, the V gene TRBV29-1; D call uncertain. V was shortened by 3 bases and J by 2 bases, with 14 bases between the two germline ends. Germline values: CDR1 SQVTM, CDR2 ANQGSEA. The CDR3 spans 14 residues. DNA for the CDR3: TGCAGCGTTGAGGTCGCAGGTTCCACCTACGAGCAGTACTTC. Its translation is CSVEVAGSTYEQYF.

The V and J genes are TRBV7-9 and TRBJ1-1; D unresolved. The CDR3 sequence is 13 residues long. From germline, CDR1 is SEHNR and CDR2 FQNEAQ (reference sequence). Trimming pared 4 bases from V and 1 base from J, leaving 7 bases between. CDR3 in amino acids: CASSSSPNTEAFF. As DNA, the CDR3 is TGTGCCAGCAGCTCGAGTCCGAACACTGAAGCTTTCTTT. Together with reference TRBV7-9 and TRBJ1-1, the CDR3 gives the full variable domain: DTGVSQNPRHKITKRGQNVTFRCDPISEHNRLYWYRQTLGQGPEFLTYFQNEAQLEKSRLLSDRFSAERPKGSFSTLEIQRTEQGDSAMYLCASSSSPNTEAFFGQGTRLTVV.

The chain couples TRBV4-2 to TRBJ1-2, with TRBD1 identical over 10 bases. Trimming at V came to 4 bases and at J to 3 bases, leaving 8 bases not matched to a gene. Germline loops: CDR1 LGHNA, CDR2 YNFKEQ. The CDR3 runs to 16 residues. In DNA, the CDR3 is TGTGCCAGCAGCCCCCTCGGGACAGGGGAGGACTATGGCTACACCTTC. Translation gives CASSPLGTGEDYGYTF.

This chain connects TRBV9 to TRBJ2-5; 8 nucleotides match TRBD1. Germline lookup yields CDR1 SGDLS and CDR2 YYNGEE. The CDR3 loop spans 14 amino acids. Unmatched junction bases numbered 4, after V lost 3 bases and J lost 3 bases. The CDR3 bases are TGTGCCAGCAGCGACCCGACAGGGGAAGAGACCCAGTACTTC. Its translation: CASSDPTGEETQYF.

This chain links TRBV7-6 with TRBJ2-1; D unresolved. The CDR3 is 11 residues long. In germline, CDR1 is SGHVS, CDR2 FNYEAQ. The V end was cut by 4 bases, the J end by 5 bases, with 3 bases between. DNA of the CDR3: TGTGCCAGCAGCTCTAACAATGAGCAGTTCTTC. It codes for CASSSNNEQFF.

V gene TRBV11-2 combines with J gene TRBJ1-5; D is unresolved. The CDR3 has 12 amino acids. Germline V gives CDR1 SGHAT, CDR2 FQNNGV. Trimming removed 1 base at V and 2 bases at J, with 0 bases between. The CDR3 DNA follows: TGTGCCAGCAGCTTAGGCAATCAGCCCCAGCATTTT. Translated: CASSLGNQPQHF.

The DNA for the CDR3 is TGCGCCAGCAGCGACACATGGAACACTGAAGCTTTCTTT. Amino acid sequence: CASSDTWNTEAFF. This rearrangement joins TRBV4-1 to TRBJ1-1; D uncertain. V shed 5 bases and J shed 1 base, with 8 bases lying between them. Looked up from germline, CDR1 is MGHRA and CDR2 is YSYEKL. The CDR3 has 13 amino acids.

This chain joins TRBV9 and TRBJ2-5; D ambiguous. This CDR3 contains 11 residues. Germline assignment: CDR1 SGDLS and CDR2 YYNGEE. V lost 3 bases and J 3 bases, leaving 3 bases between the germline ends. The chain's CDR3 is CASSAEETQYF. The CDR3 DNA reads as TGTGCCAGCAGCGCAGAAGAGACCCAGTACTTC.

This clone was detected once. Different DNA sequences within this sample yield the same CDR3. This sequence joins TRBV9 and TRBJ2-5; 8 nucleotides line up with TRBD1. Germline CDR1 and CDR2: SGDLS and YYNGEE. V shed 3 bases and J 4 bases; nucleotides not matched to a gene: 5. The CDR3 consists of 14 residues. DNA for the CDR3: TGTGCCAGCAGCGCCAGAACAGGGGGAGAGACCCAGTACTTC. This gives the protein CASSARTGGETQYF.

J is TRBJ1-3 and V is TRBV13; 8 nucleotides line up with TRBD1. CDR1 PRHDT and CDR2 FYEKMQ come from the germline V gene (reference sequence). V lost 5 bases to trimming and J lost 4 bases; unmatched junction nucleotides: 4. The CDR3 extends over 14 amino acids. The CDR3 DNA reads TGTGCCAGCAGCCTCAGGGGGCAAGGAAACACCATATATTTT. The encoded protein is CASSLRGQGNTIYF.

The CDR3 is CASSSRRAYEQYF. CDR3 sequence (DNA): TGTGCCAGCAGCTCCAGGAGGGCCTACGAGCAGTACTTC. The rearrangement uses TRBV5-6 and TRBJ2-7; D possibly corresponds to TRBD2 (6 bases). Trimming took off 3 bases at V and 2 bases at J, with 9 bases between the two ends. The CDR3 covers 13 residues. CDR1 is SGHDT, CDR2 YYEEEE, per germline.

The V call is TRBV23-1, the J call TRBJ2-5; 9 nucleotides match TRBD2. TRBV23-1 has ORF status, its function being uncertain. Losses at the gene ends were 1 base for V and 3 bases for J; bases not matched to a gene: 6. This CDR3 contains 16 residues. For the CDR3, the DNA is TGCGCCAGCAGTCAATTAGCGGCTAGCGGGGAAGAGACCCAGTACTTC. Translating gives CASSQLAASGEETQYF.

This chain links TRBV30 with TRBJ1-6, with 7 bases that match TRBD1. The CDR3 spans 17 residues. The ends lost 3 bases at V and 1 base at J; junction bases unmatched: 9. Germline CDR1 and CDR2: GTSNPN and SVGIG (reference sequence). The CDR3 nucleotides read TGTGCCTGGAGCGATATCAGACAGGGATCCTATAATTCACCCCTCCACTTT. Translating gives CAWSDIRQGSYNSPLHF.

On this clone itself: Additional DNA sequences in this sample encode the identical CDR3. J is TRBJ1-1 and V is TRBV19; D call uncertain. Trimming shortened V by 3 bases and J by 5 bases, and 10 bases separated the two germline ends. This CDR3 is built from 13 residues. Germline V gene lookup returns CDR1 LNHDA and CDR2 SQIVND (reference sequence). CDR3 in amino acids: CASSIGSGTEAFF. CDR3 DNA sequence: TGTGCCAGTAGTATCGGGTCTGGGACTGAAGCTTTCTTT.

The CDR3 sequence is CATSYRERNTEAFF. In DNA form, the CDR3 reads TGTGCCACCAGCTACAGGGAAAGGAACACTGAAGCTTTCTTT. The rearrangement links TRBV15 to TRBJ1-1; D may be TRBD1 (6 bases). CDR3 size: 14 residues. Germline lookup yields CDR1 LNHNV and CDR2 YYDKDF (reference sequence). V lost 5 bases and J lost 1, with 11 bases in between.